This T cell receptor (beta chain) was profiled in a study of shared clonotypes between healthy human individuals. Study details: Per-donor plates numbered three CD4 naive, three CD4 memory, two CD8 naive and one CD8 memory.

Study observations and caveats: Some naive CD4 clonotypes, around 5%, turned up in common across a handful of donors.

The germline V and J ends were trimmed by 8 bases and 2 bases, with 18 bases remaining between them. Germline CDR1 MGHDK, CDR2 SYGVNS. This CDR3 has 15 amino acids. This table comes from immunoSEQ multiplex PCR, and its TCRdb copy is limited to in-frame clones, with some not included. Here the sample spans millions of clones, roughly 93% being singletons. Comments on this clone: Its specificity is not known.

The source material was naive CD4+ T cells from PBMCs. Subset specified: CD45RA+ positively selected. This sequence originates from a man between 18 and 35 years old in good health. Some clones in this sample may be carry-over from other donors' samples. The chain carries TRBV25-1 and TRBJ1-1; the D gene is possibly TRBD1 (5 bases). CDR3 sequence: CASLGPPWRNTEAFF. The DNA for the CDR3 is TGTGCCAGCTTGGGGCCTCCCTGGAGAAACACTGAAGCTTTCTTT.